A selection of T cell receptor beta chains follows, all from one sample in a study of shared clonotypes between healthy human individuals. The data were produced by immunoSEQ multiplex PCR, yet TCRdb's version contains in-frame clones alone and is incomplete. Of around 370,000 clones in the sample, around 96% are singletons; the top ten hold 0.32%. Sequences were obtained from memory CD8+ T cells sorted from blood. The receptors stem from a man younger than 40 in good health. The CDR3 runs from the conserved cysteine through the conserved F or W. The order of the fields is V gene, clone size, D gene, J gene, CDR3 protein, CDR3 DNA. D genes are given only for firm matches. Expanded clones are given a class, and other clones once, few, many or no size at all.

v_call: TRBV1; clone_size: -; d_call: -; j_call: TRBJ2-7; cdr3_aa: CTSSQAVGPSSYEQYF; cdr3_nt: TGCACCAGCAGCCAAGCGGTGGGGCCGAGCTCCTACGAGCAGTACTTC
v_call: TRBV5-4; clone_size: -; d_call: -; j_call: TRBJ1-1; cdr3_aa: CASSLTQQGNTEAFF; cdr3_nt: TGTGCCAGCAGCTTGACCCAACAGGGGAACACTGAAGCTTTCTTT
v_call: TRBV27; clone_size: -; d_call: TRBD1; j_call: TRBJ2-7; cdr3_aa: CASSSGQGESYEQYF; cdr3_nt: TGTGCCAGCAGTTCGGGACAGGGGGAATCCTACGAGCAGTACTTC
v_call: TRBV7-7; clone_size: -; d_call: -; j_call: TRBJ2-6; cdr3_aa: CASSLGPGANVLTF; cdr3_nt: TGTGCTAGCAGCTTAGGTCCCGGGGCCAACGTCCTGACTTTC
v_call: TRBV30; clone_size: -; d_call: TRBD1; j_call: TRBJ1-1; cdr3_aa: CAWSGTGETEAFF; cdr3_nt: TGTGCCTGGAGTGGGACAGGGGAGACTGAAGCTTTCTTT
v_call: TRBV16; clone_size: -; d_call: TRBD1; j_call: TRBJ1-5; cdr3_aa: CASSRLPPGQESNQPQHF; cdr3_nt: TGTGCCAGCAGCCGATTACCTCCGGGACAGGAGAGCAATCAGCCCCAGCATTTT
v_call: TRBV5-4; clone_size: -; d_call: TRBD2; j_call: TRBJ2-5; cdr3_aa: CASSFGGSYQETQYF; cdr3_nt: TGTGCCAGCAGCTTTGGCGGGAGTTACCAAGAGACCCAGTACTTC
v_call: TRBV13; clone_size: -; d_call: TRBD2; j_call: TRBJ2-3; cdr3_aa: CASSSPGRRGADTQYF; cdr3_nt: TGTGCCAGCAGCTCTCCGGGGCGGCGGGGGGCAGATACGCAGTATTTT
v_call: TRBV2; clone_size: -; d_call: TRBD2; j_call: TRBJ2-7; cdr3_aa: CASGRLAGASYEQYF; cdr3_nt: TGTGCCAGCGGGCGACTAGCGGGGGCCTCCTACGAGCAGTACTTC
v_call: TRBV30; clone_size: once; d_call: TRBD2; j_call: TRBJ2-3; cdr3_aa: CAWGTLAGGDTQYF; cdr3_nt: TGTGCCTGGGGGACCTTAGCGGGAGGAGATACGCAGTATTTT
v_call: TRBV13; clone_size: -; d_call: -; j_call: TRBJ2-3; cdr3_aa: CASSLVGSTDTQYF; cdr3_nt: TGTGCCAGCAGCTTAGTAGGGAGCACAGATACGCAGTATTTT
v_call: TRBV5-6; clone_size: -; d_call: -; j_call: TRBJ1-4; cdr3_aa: CASSLASGEKLFF; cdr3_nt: TGTGCCAGCAGCTTGGCCAGCGGTGAAAAACTGTTTTTT
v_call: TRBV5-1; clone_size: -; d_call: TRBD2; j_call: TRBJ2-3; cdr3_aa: CASIGTSGTDTQYF; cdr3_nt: TGCGCCAGCATCGGGACTAGCGGGACAGATACGCAGTATTTT
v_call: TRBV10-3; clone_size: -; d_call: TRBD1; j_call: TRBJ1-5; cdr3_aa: CAISESGGQGSNQPQHF; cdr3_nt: TGTGCCATCAGTGAGTCGGGAGGACAGGGGAGCAATCAGCCCCAGCATTTT
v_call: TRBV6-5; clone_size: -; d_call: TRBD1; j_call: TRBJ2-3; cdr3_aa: CASSPGQHPDTQYF; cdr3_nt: TGTGCCAGCAGTCCGGGACAGCACCCAGATACGCAGTATTTT
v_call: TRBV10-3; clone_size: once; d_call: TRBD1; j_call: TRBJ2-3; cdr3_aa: CAIRTGEGTDTQYF; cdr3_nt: TGTGCCATCCGGACAGGGGAGGGGACAGATACGCAGTATTTT
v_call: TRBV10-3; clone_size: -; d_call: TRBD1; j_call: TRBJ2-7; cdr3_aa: CAISEPPGTGPYEQYF; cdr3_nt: TGTGCCATCAGTGAGCCCCCCGGGACAGGCCCCTACGAGCAGTACTTC
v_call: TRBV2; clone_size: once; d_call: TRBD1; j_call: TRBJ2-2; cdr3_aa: CASSEGRGRNTGELFF; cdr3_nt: TGTGCCAGCAGTGAGGGTAGGGGGCGGAACACCGGGGAGCTGTTTTTT
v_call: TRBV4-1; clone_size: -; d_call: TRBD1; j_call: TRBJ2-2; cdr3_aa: CASSLPGQGTNTGELFF; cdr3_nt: TGCGCCAGCAGCCTTCCGGGACAGGGGACGAACACCGGGGAGCTGTTTTTT
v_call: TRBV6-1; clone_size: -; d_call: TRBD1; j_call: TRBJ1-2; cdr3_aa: CASRSHRGIGGYTF; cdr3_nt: TGTGCCAGCAGAAGCCACAGGGGTATCGGTGGCTACACCTTC
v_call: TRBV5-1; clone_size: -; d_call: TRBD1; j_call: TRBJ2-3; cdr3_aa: CASSRDRSTDTQYF; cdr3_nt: TGCGCCAGCAGCCGGGACAGATCCACAGATACGCAGTATTTT
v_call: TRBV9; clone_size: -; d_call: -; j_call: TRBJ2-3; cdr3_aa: CASSGLADTQYF; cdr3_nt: TGTGCCAGCAGCGGACTAGCAGATACGCAGTATTTT
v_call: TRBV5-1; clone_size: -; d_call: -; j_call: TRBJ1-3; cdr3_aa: CASSPDTSGNTIYF; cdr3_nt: TGCGCCAGCAGCCCGGACACCTCTGGAAACACCATATATTTT
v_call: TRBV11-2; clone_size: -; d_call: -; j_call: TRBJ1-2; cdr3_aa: CASSLDREGGWSYGYTF; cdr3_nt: TGTGCCAGCAGCTTAGATCGGGAGGGGGGATGGAGCTATGGCTACACCTTC
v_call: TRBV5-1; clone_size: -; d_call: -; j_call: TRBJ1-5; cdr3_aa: CASSSQGNQPQHF; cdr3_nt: TGCGCCAGCAGCTCACAGGGCAATCAGCCCCAGCATTTT
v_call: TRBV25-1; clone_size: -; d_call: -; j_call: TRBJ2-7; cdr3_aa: CASSPPRGAPKYEQYF; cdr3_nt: TGTGCCAGCAGTCCCCCCCGGGGTGCCCCGAAATACGAGCAGTACTTC
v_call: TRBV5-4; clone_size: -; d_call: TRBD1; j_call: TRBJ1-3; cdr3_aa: CASSPSGGAGNTIYF; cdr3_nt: TGTGCCAGCAGCCCATCAGGGGGCGCCGGGAACACCATATATTTT
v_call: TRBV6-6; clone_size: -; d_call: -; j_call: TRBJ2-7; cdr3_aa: CASSLGLISSYEQYF; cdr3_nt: TGTGCCAGCAGTTTGGGACTTATTAGCTCCTACGAGCAGTACTTC
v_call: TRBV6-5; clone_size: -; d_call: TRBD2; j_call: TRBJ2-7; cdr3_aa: CASRPLAGLRYEQYF; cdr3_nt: TGTGCCAGCAGACCCCTAGCGGGTTTACGCTACGAGCAGTACTTC
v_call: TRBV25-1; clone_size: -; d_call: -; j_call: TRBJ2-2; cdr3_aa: CASSELRDTGELFF; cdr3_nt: TGTGCCAGCAGTGAATTGCGGGACACCGGGGAGCTGTTTTTT
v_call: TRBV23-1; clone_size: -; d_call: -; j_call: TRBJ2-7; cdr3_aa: CASLEGYEQYF; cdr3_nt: TGCGCCAGCCTGGAAGGTTACGAGCAGTACTTC
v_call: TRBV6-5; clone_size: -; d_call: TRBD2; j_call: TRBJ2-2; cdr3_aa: CASTRTSGTGELFF; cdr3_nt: TGTGCCAGCACGCGGACTAGCGGAACCGGGGAGCTGTTTTTT
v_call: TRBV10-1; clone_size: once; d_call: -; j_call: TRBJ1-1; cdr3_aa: CASSDNSKAFF; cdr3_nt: TGCGCCAGCAGTGATAACAGCAAAGCTTTCTTT
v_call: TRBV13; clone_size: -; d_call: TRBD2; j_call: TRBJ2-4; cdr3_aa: CASSLASGASKNIQYF; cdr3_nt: TGTGCCAGCAGCTTAGCTAGCGGGGCGAGCAAAAACATTCAGTACTTC
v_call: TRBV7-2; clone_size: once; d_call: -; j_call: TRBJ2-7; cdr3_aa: CASSSKKNAGALYEQYF; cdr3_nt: TGTGCCAGCAGCTCCAAAAAAAACGCTGGGGCGCTATACGAGCAGTACTTC
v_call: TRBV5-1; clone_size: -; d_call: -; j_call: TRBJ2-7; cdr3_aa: CASSLYRISYEQYF; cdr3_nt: TGCGCCAGCAGCTTGTACAGGATTTCCTACGAGCAGTACTTC
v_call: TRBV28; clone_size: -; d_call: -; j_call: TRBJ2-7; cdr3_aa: CASAKGGGQQYF; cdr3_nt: TGTGCCAGCGCCAAGGGGGGCGGGCAGCAGTACTTC
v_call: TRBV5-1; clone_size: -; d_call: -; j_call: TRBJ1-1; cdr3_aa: CASSENSPNTEAFF; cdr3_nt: TGCGCCAGCAGCGAAAACAGTCCGAACACTGAAGCTTTCTTT
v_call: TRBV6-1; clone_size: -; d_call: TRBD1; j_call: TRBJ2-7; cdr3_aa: CASSEETGGYEQYF; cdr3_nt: TGTGCCAGCAGTGAAGAGACAGGGGGATACGAGCAGTACTTC
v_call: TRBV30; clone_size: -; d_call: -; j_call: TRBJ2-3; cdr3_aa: CAWSTRALSSTDTQYF; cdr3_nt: TGTGCCTGGAGTACTCGGGCACTATCTAGCACAGATACGCAGTATTTT
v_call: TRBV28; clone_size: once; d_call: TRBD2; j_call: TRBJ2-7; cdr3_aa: CASTPGSSGRSEQYF; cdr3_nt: TGTGCCAGCACGCCAGGGAGTAGCGGGAGGTCCGAGCAGTACTTC
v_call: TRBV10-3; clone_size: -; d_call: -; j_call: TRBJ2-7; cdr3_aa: CAISGGRAYEQYF; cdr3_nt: TGTGCCATCAGCGGGGGCAGGGCCTACGAGCAGTACTTC
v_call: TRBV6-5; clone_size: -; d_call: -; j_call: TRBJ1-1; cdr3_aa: CASSYGTAFF; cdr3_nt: TGTGCCAGCAGTTACGGGACAGCTTTCTTT
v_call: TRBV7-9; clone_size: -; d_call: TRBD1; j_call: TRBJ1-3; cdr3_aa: CASSLGLTGVYTIYF; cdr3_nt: TGTGCCAGCAGCTTAGGGCTAACAGGGGTATACACCATATATTTT
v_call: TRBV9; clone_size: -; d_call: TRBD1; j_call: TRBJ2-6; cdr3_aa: CASSAGTGANSGANVLTF; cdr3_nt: TGTGCCAGCAGCGCCGGGACAGGGGCTAACTCTGGGGCCAACGTCCTGACTTTC
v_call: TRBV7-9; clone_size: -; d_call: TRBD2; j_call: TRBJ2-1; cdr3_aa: CASSEPSGRLLEQFF; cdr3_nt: TGTGCCAGCAGCGAGCCTAGCGGGAGATTATTGGAGCAGTTCTTC
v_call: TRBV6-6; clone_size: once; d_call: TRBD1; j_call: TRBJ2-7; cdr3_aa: CASSYYGTGGYEQYF; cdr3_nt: TGTGCCAGCAGTTACTATGGGACAGGGGGCTACGAGCAGTACTTC
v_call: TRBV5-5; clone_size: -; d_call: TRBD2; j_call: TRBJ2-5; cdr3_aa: CASSYYTRSGRSQETQYF; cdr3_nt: TGTGCCAGCAGCTATTACACCCGAAGCGGGAGGTCCCAAGAGACCCAGTACTTC
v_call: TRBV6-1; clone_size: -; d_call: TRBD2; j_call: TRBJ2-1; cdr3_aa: CATEPGLASYNEQFF; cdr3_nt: TGTGCCACCGAGCCTGGACTAGCTAGTTACAATGAGCAGTTCTTC